These 6 T cell receptor beta chains were all obtained from the same sample, sequenced in a study of technical replicates of blood from a few donors. Profiled with immunoSEQ multiplex PCR; TCRdb holds only in-frame clones, not every one. Here the sample spans 60,000 to 65,000 clones, approximately 89% being singletons. The specimen sequenced was PBMCs. Receptors were obtained from a human donor in good health. Some clones in this sample may be carry-over from other donors' samples.

The genes are TRBV7-2 and TRBJ1-2, with D tentatively TRBD1 (5 bases). Germline loops: CDR1 SGHTA, CDR2 FQGNSA. The CDR3 contains 15 residues. The V end was cut by 1 base, the J end by 12 bases, with 21 bases between. The CDR3 loop is CASSLDPGPLGGHTF. DNA for the CDR3: TGTGCCAGCAGCTTAGACCCAGGGCCCTTGGGCGGCCACACCTTC.

The chain links TRBV7-2 to TRBJ1-6; 9 bases agree with TRBD1. The CDR3 totals 16 residues. Germline values: CDR1 SGHTA, CDR2 FQGNSA. With 2 bases clipped from V and 10 bases from J, the junction kept 9 bases outside the gene matches. CDR3 region: CASSLSFQTGGSPLHF. As DNA, the CDR3 is TGTGCCAGCAGCTTAAGCTTTCAGACAGGGGGATCACCCCTCCACTTT.

The chain carries TRBV7-2 and TRBJ2-2; TRBD2 matches at 9 bases. CDR1 is SGHTA and CDR2 is FQGNSA in the germline V gene. V was clipped by 4 bases and J by 8 bases; unmatched bases: 5. The CDR3 loop spans 14 amino acids. This CDR3 is CASSSGLAFGELFF. In DNA form, the CDR3 reads TGTGCCAGCAGCTCGGGACTAGCTTTTGGGGAGCTGTTTTTT.

CDR3 sequence reads: CASTPMGGPGNTIYF. CDR3 nucleotides: TGTGCCAGCACCCCGATGGGGGGGCCAGGAAACACCATATATTTT. The rearrangement links TRBV7-2 to TRBJ1-3; possibly TRBD1 for D (6 bases). Trimming stripped 7 bases from V and 4 bases from J, with 17 bases between. The germline CDR1 and CDR2 sequences are SGHTA and FQGNSA. CDR3 length equals 15 residues.

The CDR3 DNA follows: TGCGCCAGCAGCCAAGACAGGGGGCCGGACTATGGCTACACCTTC. This codes for CASSQDRGPDYGYTF. This chain uses TRBV4-3 with TRBJ1-2, with 8 bases matching TRBD1. Trimming at V came to 0 bases and at J to 3 bases, leaving 3 bases not matched to a gene. Germline-derived CDR1 and CDR2 are LGHNA and YSLEER. CDR3 length equals 15 residues.

This chain joins TRBV9 and TRBJ2-1; 7 bases map to TRBD2. This CDR3 is 14 amino acids long. The V segment lost 2 bases and the J segment 8 bases; nucleotides outside the gene matches: 7. Germline V lookup: CDR1 SGDLS, CDR2 YYNGEE. The CDR3 DNA follows: TGTGCCAGCAGCGTCTGGACTAGTAGGTATGAGCAGTTCTTC. It translates to CASSVWTSRYEQFF.